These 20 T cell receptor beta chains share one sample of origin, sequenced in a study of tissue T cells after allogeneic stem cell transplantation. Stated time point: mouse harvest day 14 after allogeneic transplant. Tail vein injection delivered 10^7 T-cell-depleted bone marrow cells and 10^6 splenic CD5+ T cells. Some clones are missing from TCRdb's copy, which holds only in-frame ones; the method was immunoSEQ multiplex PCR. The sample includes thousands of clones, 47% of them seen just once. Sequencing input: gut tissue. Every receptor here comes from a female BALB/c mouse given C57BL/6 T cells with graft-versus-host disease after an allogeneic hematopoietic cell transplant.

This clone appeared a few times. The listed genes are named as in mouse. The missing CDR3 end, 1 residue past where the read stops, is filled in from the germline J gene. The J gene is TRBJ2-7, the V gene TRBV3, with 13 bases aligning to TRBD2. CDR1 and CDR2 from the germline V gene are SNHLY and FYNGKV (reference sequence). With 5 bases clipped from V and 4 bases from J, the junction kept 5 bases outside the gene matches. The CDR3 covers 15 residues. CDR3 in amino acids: CASSLRDWGGYEQYF. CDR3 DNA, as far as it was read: TGTGCCAGCAGCCTCCGGGACTGGGGGGGTTATGAACAGTAC.

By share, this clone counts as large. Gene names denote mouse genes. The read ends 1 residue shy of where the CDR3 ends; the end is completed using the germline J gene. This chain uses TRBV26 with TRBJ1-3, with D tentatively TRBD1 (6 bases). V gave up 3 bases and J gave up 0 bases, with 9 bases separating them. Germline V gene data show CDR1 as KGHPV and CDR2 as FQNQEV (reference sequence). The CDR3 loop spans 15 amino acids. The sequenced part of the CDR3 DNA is TGTGCCAGCAGTCTCCAGGGGACTTCTGGAAATACGCTCTAT. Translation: CASSLQGTSGNTLY. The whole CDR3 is CASSLQGTSGNTLYF.

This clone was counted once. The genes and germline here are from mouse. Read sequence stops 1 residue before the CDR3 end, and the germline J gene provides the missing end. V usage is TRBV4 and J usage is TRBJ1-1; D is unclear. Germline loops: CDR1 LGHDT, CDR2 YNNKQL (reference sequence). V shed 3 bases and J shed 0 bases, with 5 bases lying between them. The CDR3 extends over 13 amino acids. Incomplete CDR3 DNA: TGTGCCAGCAGCTACGGGACAAACACAGAAGTCTTC. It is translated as CASSYGTNTEVF. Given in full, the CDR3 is CASSYGTNTEVFF. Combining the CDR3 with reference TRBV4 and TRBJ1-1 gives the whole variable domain ETAVFQTPNYHVTQVGNEVSFNCKQTLGHDTMYWYKQDSKKLLKIMFSYNNKQLIVNETVPRRFSPQSSDKAHLNLRIKSVEPEDSAVYLCASSYGTNTEVFFGKGTRLTVV.

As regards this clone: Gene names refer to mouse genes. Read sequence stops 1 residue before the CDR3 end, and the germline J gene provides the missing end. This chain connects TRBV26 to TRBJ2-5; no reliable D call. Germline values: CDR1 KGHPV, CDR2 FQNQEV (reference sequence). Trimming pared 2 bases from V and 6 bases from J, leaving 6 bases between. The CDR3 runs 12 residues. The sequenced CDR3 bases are TGTGCCAGCAGTCTGAACGGGGACACCCAGTAC. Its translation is CASSLNGDTQY. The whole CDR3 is CASSLNGDTQYF.

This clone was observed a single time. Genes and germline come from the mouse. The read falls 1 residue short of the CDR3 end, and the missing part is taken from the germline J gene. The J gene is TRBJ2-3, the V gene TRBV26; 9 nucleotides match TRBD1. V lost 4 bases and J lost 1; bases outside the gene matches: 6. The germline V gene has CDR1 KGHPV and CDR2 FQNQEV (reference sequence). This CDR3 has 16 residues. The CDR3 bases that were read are TGTGCCAGCAGTCCACAGGGGGCAAGAGGTGCAGAAACGCTGTAT. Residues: CASSPQGARGAETLY. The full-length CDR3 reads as CASSPQGARGAETLYF.

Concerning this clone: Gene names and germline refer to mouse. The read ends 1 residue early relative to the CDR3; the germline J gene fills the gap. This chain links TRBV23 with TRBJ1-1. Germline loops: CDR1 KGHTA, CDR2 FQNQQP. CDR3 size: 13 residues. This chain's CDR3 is CSSSQSESTEVFF. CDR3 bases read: TGCTCCAGCAGTCAATCAGAGAGCACAGAAGTCTTC.

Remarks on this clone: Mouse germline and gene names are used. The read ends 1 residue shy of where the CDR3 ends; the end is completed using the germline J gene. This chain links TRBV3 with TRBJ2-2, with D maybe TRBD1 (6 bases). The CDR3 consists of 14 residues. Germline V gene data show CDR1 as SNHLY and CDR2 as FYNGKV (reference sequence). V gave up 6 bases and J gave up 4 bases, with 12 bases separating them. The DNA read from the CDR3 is TGTGCCAGCAGGCGACAAGGGGGCACCGGGCAGCTCTAC. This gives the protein CASRRQGGTGQLY. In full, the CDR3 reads CASRRQGGTGQLYF.

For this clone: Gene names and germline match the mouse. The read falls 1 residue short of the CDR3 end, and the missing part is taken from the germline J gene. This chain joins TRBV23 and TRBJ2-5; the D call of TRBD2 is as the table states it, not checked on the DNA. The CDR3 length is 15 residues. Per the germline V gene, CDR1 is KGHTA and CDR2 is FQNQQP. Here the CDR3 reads CSSSQSAGGQDTQYF. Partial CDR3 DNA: TGCTCCAGCAGTCAATCGGCTGGGGGGCAAGACACCCAGTAC.

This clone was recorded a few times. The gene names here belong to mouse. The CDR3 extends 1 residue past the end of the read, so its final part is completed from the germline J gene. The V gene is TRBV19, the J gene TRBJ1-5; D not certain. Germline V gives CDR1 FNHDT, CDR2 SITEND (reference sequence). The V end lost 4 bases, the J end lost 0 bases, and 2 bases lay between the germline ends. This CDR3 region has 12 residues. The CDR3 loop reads CASSVNNQAPLF. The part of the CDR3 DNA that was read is TGTGCCAGCAGTGTTAACAACCAGGCTCCGCTT.

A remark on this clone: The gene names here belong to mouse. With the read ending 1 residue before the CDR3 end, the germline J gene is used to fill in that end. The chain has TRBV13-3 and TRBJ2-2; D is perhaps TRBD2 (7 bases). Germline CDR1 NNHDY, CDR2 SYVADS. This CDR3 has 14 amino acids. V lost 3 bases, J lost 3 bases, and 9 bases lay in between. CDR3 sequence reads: CASSGGADTGQLYF. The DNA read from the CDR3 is TGTGCCAGCAGTGGGGGGGCGGACACCGGGCAGCTCTAC.

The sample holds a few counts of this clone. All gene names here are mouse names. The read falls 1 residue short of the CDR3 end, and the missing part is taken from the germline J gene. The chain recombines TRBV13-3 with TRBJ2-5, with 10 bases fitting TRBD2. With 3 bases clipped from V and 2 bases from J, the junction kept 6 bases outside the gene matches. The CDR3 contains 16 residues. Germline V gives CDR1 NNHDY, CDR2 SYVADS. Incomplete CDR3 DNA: TGTGCCAGCAGTGTGGCTGGGGGGGCGCCCCAAGACACCCAGTAC. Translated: CASSVAGGAPQDTQY. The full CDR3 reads CASSVAGGAPQDTQYF.

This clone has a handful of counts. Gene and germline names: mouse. The covered CDR3 bases are TGTGCCAGCAGCTTATTCAACTCCTATGAACAGTAC. Residues: CASSLFNSYEQY. The full CDR3 sequence reads CASSLFNSYEQYF. The genes are TRBV3 and TRBJ2-7; the D is unclear. The sequence runs out 1 residue before the end of the CDR3; the remainder is reconstructed from the germline J gene. The V and J ends lost 2 bases and 0 bases respectively, with 5 bases between them. There are 13 residues in the CDR3. From germline, CDR1 is SNHLY and CDR2 FYNGKV (reference sequence).

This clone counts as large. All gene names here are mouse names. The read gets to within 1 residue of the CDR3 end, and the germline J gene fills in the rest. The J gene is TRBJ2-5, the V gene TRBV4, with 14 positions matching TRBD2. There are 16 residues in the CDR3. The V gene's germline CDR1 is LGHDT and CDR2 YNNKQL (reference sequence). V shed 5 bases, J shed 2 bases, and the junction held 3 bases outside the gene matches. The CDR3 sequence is CASSPGTGGAQDTQYF. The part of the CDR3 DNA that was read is TGTGCCAGCAGCCCCGGGACTGGGGGGGCCCAAGACACCCAGTAC.

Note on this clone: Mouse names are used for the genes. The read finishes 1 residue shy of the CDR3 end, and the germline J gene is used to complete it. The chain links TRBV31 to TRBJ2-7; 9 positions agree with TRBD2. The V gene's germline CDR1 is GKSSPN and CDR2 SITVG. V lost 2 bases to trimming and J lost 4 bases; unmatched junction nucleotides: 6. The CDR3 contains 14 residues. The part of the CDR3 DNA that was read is TGTGCCTGGAGTTCCGGGACTGGGCGTTATGAACAGTAC. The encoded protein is CAWSSGTGRYEQY. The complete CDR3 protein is CAWSSGTGRYEQYF. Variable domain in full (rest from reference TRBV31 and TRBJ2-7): AQTIHQWPVAEIKAVGSPLSLGCTIKGKSSPNLYWYWQATGGTLQQLFYSITVGQVESVVQLNLSASRPKDDQFILSTEKLLLSHSGFYLCAWSSGTGRYEQYFGPGTRLTVL.

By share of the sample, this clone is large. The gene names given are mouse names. CDR3 DNA, as far as it was read: TGTGCCAGCAGCCGCGGGACTGGGTCCTATGAACAGTAC. Residues: CASSRGTGSYEQY. The CDR3 reads in full as CASSRGTGSYEQYF. The chain employs TRBV3 and TRBJ2-7; 9 nucleotides match TRBD2. The CDR3 is cut off 1 residue early in the read; its end comes from the germline J gene. The CDR3 has 14 residues. V lost 5 bases, J lost 1 base, and 3 bases stayed unmatched. CDR1 is SNHLY and CDR2 is FYNGKV in the germline V gene (reference sequence).

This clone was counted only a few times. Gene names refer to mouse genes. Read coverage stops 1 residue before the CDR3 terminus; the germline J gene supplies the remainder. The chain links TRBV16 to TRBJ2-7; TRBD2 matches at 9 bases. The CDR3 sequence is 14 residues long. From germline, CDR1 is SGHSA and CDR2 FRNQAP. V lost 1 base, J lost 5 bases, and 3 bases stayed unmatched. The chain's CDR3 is CASSLAPGGDEQYF. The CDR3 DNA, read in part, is TGTGCAAGCAGCTTAGCTCCTGGGGGGGATGAACAGTAC.

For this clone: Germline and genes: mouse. CDR3 amino acids: CASSDATGTNTGQLYF. CDR3 DNA, as far as it was read: TGTGCCAGCAGTGATGCAACAGGGACGAACACCGGGCAGCTCTAC. The chain links TRBV13-1 to TRBJ2-2; weak D call: TRBD1 (6 bases). The read comes to an end 1 residue before the CDR3 does, leaving the germline J gene to fill in the end. The ends were cut back, 0 bases at V and 2 bases at J, with 11 bases in the middle. CDR3 length: 16 amino acids. Germline V CDR1 and CDR2: NSHNY, SYGAGN.

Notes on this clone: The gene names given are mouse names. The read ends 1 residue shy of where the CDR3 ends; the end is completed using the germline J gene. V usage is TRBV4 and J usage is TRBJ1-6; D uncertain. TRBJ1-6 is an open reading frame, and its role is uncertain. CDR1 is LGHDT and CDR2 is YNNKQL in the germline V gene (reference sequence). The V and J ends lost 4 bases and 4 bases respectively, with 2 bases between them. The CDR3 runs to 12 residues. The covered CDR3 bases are TGTGCCAGCAGCTTTTATAATTCGCCCCTCTAC. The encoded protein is CASSFYNSPLY. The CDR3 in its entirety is CASSFYNSPLYF.

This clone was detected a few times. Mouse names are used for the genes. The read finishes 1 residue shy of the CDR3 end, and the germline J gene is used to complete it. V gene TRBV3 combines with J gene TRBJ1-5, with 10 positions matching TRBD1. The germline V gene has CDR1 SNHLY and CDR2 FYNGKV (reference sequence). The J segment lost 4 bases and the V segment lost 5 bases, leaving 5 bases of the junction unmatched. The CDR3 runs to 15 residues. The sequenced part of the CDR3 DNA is TGTGCCAGCAGCCCCCGGGACAGGGGAAACCAGGCTCCGCTT. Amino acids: CASSPRDRGNQAPL. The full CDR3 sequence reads CASSPRDRGNQAPLF.

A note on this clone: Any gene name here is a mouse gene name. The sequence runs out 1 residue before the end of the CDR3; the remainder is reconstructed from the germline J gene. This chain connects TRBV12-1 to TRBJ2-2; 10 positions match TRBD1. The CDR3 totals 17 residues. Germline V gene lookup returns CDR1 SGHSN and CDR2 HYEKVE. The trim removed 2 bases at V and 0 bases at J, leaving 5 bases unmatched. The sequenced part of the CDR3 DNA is TGTGCCAGCTCTCCCCCCGGGACAGGGGCAAACACCGGGCAGCTCTAC. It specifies CASSPPGTGANTGQLY. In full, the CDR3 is CASSPPGTGANTGQLYF.